The rows below give T cell receptor beta chains drawn from one sample of a study of blood T cell repertoires in COVID-19. The method was immunoSEQ multiplex PCR; TCRdb's version includes in-frame clones alone and lacks a portion of them. The sample records fewer than 60,000 clones, about 84% being singletons. The sample comprised peripheral blood. The receptor source for this set is a woman older than 75 with acute or convalescent COVID-19. The conserved cysteine and the conserved F or W are not part of the CDR3 here. Fields, in order: J gene, V gene, CDR3 protein.

>TRBJ1-3|TRBV2
ASNERSSGNTIY
>TRBJ1-6|TRBV7-2
ARGQGAYNSPLH
>TRBJ1-4|TRBV15
ATSRDRGVGKLF
>TRBJ2-1|TRBV28
ASSFTGGRAVNEQF
>TRBJ2-1|TRBV7-3
ASSPGTGGYNEQF
>TRBJ2-1|TRBV24-1
ATSGAGGEDEQF
>TRBJ2-7|TRBV7-2
ASSLGGGSTYEQY
>TRBJ1-5|TRBV18
ASSPDRDNQPQH
>TRBJ1-1|TRBV3-1/TRBV3-2
ASSPYRGTEAF
>TRBJ2-1|TRBV7-7
ASSLEGTPSPYNEQF
>TRBJ1-6|TRBV7-8
ASSSTQGARSNSPLH
>TRBJ1-6|TRBV19
ASSTGSYNSPLH
>TRBJ1-4|TRBV7-2
ASSLQTGTNEKLF
>TRBJ2-5|TRBV5-6
ASSLLAGQETQY
>TRBJ1-5|TRBV6-5
ASSRTAEKH
>TRBJ1-1|TRBV9
ASSALDTQPTEAF
>TRBJ2-2|TRBV18
ASSPRRVKNTGELF
>TRBJ2-5|TRBV5-4
ASSLQGGETQY
>TRBJ2-3|TRBV7-2
ASSQGQPSTDTQY
>TRBJ1-3|TRBV5-1
ASSFDSGNTIY
>TRBJ2-3|TRBV5-5
ASSSTSGRVHGTDTQY
>TRBJ1-5|TRBV7-9
ASSLGTGFQPQH
>TRBJ1-1|TRBV19
ASSIGSGTETF
>TRBJ1-1|TRBV3-1/TRBV3-2
ASSPGEQPTEAF
>TRBJ2-3|TRBV10-2
ASSEAGGTDTQY
>TRBJ1-1|TRBV14
ASSQVAGMNTEAF
>TRBJ1-6|TRBV28
ASSLGTGGEYNSPLH
>TRBJ1-1|TRBV19
ASSKPGVNTEAF
>TRBJ1-6|TRBV5-6
ASSGDSRSYNSPLH
>TRBJ2-7|TRBV30
ADPLQRGTGTEEQY
>TRBJ1-2|TRBV5-1
ASSLSGGDYGYT
>TRBJ2-5|TRBV3-1/TRBV3-2
ASSQDPRQETQY
>TRBJ1-6|TRBV5-1
ASRGSSGWHNSPLH
>TRBJ1-1|TRBV3-1/TRBV3-2
ASRRSGTGRANTEAF
>TRBJ2-2|TRBV2
ASSETSGRSLGGELF
>TRBJ1-1|TRBV6-5
ASRGQPDGEAF
>TRBJ2-3|TRBV5-1
ASSREDWRGSTDTQY
>TRBJ2-1|TRBV15
ATSRDQGDEQF
>TRBJ1-6|TRBV5-5
ASSLQGAGSPLH
>TRBJ2-5|TRBV6-6
ASRHRAPQETQY
>TRBJ2-1|TRBV10-2
ASSKDGLAGGNEQF
>TRBJ2-1|TRBV6-1
ASSDRTSGRWYEQF
>TRBJ2-1|TRBV11-2
ASSLEQGITGEQF
>TRBJ2-2|TRBV7-9
ASSLTPNTGELF
>TRBJ2-3|TRBV5-1
ASSLYGGGRADTQY
>TRBJ2-3|TRBV7-2
ASRSGTVFADTQY
>TRBJ1-2|TRBV5-6
ASSLDSGDYGYT
>TRBJ2-1|TRBV27
ASSLYPGSYNEQF
>TRBJ1-4|TRBV3-1/TRBV3-2
ASSYHGTGNEKLF
>TRBJ1-1|TRBV3-1/TRBV3-2
ASSPIDGQGKTEAF
>TRBJ1-5|TRBV7-2
ASSLKGRGSPQH
>TRBJ1-1|TRBV5-1
ASSPQPQGDTEAF
>TRBJ2-3|TRBV28
ASAGGGPTDTQY
>TRBJ2-3|TRBV5-1
ASTNPGSDTQY
>TRBJ2-3|TRBV7-3
ASSLMVLAADTQY
>TRBJ2-3|TRBV13
ASSLGAAGRSTDTQY
>TRBJ1-2|TRBV19
ASRAHRTDPYGYT